This T cell receptor beta chain stems from a study of blood T cell repertoires in COVID-19. Study-level information: Sites across the United States, Italy and Spain contributed samples from acute and convalescent COVID-19. T cells, B-cell-depleted T cells, or PBMCs supplied cDNA or gDNA.

Repertoires were generated with immunoSEQ multiplex PCR, while TCRdb's copy carries only in-frame clones and drops some. The repertoire has roughly 120,000 clones, around 90% of them found once; the top ten carry about 4.6%. Remarks on this clone: At the DNA level, this CDR3 is encoded by other sequences in the same sample as well.

In Seattle, patients joined the study during active infection and were tracked longitudinally. The receptor's source is a man in his 60s with COVID-19, enrolled during active disease. The sample comprised peripheral blood.

In nucleotides, the CDR3 is TGCGCCAGCAGCCAACAGGGGGCAAGTAATGAAAAACTGTTTTTT. This translates into CASSQQGASNEKLFF. The rearrangement links TRBV4-1 to TRBJ1-4; 8 positions agree with TRBD1. This CDR3 is 15 amino acids long. Looked up from germline, CDR1 is MGHRA and CDR2 is YSYEKL. Losses at the gene ends were 2 bases for V and 4 bases for J; bases not matched to a gene: 3.